Listed below are T cell receptor beta chains from one sample, sequenced in a study of blood T cell repertoires in COVID-19. The method was immunoSEQ multiplex PCR; TCRdb's version includes in-frame clones alone and lacks a portion of them. In the table there are about 290,000 clones, roughly 91% of which are singletons. Source material: peripheral blood. These receptors originate from a middle-aged man with acute or convalescent COVID-19. Both conserved end residues are part of each CDR3. The D gene is left open where the match is weak. Some rows have no size entry. The others give once, few or many, or a class for an expanded clone.

j_call clone_size v_call d_call cdr3_nt cdr3_aa
TRBJ1-2 . TRBV6-5 . TGTGCCAGCACCGTGCGACAGCCCTATGGCTACACCTTC CASTVRQPYGYTF
TRBJ1-1 once TRBV29-1 . TGCAGCGTTGAATCCCAGGGAAAAGAAAACACTGAAGCTTTCTTT CSVESQGKENTEAFF
TRBJ1-2 . TRBV5-4 TRBD1 TGTGCCAGCAGTTTAACCGGGACAGGGGTGCATGGCTACACCTTC CASSLTGTGVHGYTF
TRBJ2-1 . TRBV30 . TGTGCCTGGAGTGCTCACTACAGGGTTTGGGATGAGCAGTTCTTC CAWSAHYRVWDEQFF
TRBJ1-2 . TRBV12-3/TRBV12-4 . TGTGCCAGCAGCCTCAGGGAGGGGTATGGCTACACCTTC CASSLREGYGYTF
TRBJ1-2 . TRBV9 . TGTGCCAGCAGGGGAGAAACCCTCTATGGCTACACCTTC CASRGETLYGYTF
TRBJ1-6 . TRBV7-6 TRBD1 TGTGTCAGCAGCTTAGGGGACAGCCTATATTCACCCCTCCACTTT CVSSLGDSLYSPLHF
TRBJ2-1 . TRBV5-1 TRBD2 TGCGCCAGCAGCTTGGATGTAGCGGGGGCCCATTACAATGAGCAGTTCTTC CASSLDVAGAHYNEQFF
TRBJ1-5 few TRBV2 . TGTGCCAGCAGTGGCCTGGACAGCTCAATGCCCCAGCATTTT CASSGLDSSMPQHF
TRBJ1-1 . TRBV11-2 . TGTGCCAGCAGCTTAAGTAGTGACACTGAAGCTTTCTTT CASSLSSDTEAFF
TRBJ2-1 . TRBV7-8 TRBD1 TGTGCCAGCAGTGACAGGGACAATGAGCAGTTCTTC CASSDRDNEQFF
TRBJ1-4 . TRBV19 . TGTGCCAGTAGTAACAGGGTCGGTTTTTTATGGTTT CASSNRVGFLWF
TRBJ2-1 . TRBV12-3/TRBV12-4 TRBD1 TGTGCCAGCAGTCCAGGGGGTGAGCAGTTCTTC CASSPGGEQFF
TRBJ2-1 . TRBV10-2 TRBD2 TGCGCCAGCAGTACTAGCGGGGTCAACAATGAGCAGTTCTTC CASSTSGVNNEQFF
TRBJ1-6 . TRBV5-1 . TGCGCCAGCAGCTTCTTGGCAGGGTATAATTCACCCCTCCACTTT CASSFLAGYNSPLHF
TRBJ2-3 . TRBV7-8 . TGTGCCAGCAGCTCCCCCCGGGGGGCCACAGATACGCAGTATTTT CASSSPRGATDTQYF
TRBJ1-1 . TRBV19 . TGTGCCAGTAGCTCTTACATCCGCACTGAAGCTTTCTTT CASSSYIRTEAFF
TRBJ1-2 . TRBV9 TRBD1 TGTGCCAGCAGCTTCTGGGACAGGGGCTCGACCTATGGCTACACCTTC CASSFWDRGSTYGYTF
TRBJ2-3 once TRBV9 TRBD2 TGTGCCAGCAGCGGTAGCGGGGGGCGTAGGAATACGCAGTATTTT CASSGSGGRRNTQYF
TRBJ1-3 . TRBV10-2 . TGCGCCAGCAGTGAGGTCCCGGGACTTATTTTCTCTGGAAACACCATATATTTT CASSEVPGLIFSGNTIYF
TRBJ2-3 . TRBV5-5 . TGTGCCAGCAGCCCTAGCGCCCTCTCAAATACGCAGTATTTT CASSPSALSNTQYF
TRBJ1-1 . TRBV3-1/TRBV3-2 TRBD1 TGTGCCAGCAGCGCCTGGGACAGGAACACTGAAGCTTTCTTT CASSAWDRNTEAFF
TRBJ1-1 . TRBV19 . TGTGCCAGTACAAGGTACCCCAGGCAGTCGAACACTGAAGCTTTCTTT CASTRYPRQSNTEAFF
TRBJ1-4 . TRBV19 . TGTGCCAGTAGTATCATGGGGGCGAGTGAAAAACTGTTTTTT CASSIMGASEKLFF
TRBJ2-1 . TRBV5-1 TRBD1 TGCGCCAGCAGCTTAAGGGACAGGGGTTACAATGAGCAGTTCTTC CASSLRDRGYNEQFF
TRBJ2-7 . TRBV10-3 . TGTGCCATCAGCGAGGGGACTGGAGCCTACGAGCAGTACTTC CAISEGTGAYEQYF
TRBJ1-4 . TRBV19 TRBD1 TGTGCCAGTAGTCCCCGGACAGGTGGTGAAAAACTGTTTTTT CASSPRTGGEKLFF
TRBJ2-2 . TRBV6-6 . TGTGCCAGCAGTCCCGTCTTGACTCCCACCGGGGAGCTGTTTTTT CASSPVLTPTGELFF
TRBJ2-3 . TRBV2 . TGTGCCAGCAACCTACTGGAGACTTTGGATACGCAGTATTTT CASNLLETLDTQYF
TRBJ1-3 . TRBV6-5 . TGTGCCAGCACCCGGGAGGGGGTCTCTGGAAACACCATATATTTT CASTREGVSGNTIYF
TRBJ2-3 . TRBV5-1 . TGCGCCAGCAGCTTCCTAGTTGTTACAGATACGCAGTATTTT CASSFLVVTDTQYF
TRBJ1-3 . TRBV2 . TGTGCCAGCAGTCCTCGGGGTTCTGGAAACACCATATATTTT CASSPRGSGNTIYF
TRBJ1-1 . TRBV4-2 . TGTGCCAGCAGCCAGATGTTAGGGGCCCCTAACACTGAAGCTTTCTTT CASSQMLGAPNTEAFF
TRBJ1-1 . TRBV6-2/TRBV6-3 . TGTGCCAGCAGTCGCAGTGGTGGGGCCCAGAACACTGAAGCTTTCTTT CASSRSGGAQNTEAFF
TRBJ2-1 few TRBV25-1 . TGTGCCAGCAGTGAATTCGAGGTGGCCCCCAATGAGCAGTTCTTC CASSEFEVAPNEQFF
TRBJ2-1 . TRBV6-5 TRBD2 TGTGCCAGCAGTCCCTCGGGGGGAGTTTACAATGAGCAGTTCTTC CASSPSGGVYNEQFF
TRBJ2-3 . TRBV27 TRBD2 TGTGCCAGCAGTTTATCGGCGGAGCGGGGGGGCACAGATACGCAGTATTTT CASSLSAERGGTDTQYF
TRBJ2-3 few TRBV5-4 TRBD2 TGTGCCAGCAGCTGGGCTAGCGGGGGCACAGATACGCAGTATTTT CASSWASGGTDTQYF
TRBJ1-2 . TRBV25-1 . TGTGCCAGCAGTCTCCAGGGGAACTATGGCTACACCTTC CASSLQGNYGYTF
TRBJ1-1 . TRBV10-3 TRBD1 TGTGCCATCACAACCGGGACAGGAAACACTGAAGCTTTCTTT CAITTGTGNTEAFF
TRBJ1-4 . TRBV6-5 . TGTGCCAGCAGTCAGGGGCAGGGAAAACTGTTTTTT CASSQGQGKLFF
TRBJ1-2 . TRBV11-2 . TGTGCCAGCACCCATTGGGGGGAACTCAGCTATGGCTACACCTTC CASTHWGELSYGYTF
TRBJ2-1 few TRBV2 . TGTGCCAGCAGGCGAGGGGGGGCGTCCTACAATGAGCAGTTCTTC CASRRGGASYNEQFF
TRBJ1-6 . TRBV6-5 . TGTGCCAGCACCTATCGGAGCTCACCCCTCCACTTT CASTYRSSPLHF
TRBJ2-6 . TRBV14 . TGTGCCAGCAGCCTATCGTTAGAGCATGCCAACGTCCTGACTTTC CASSLSLEHANVLTF
TRBJ1-2 . TRBV10-3 . TGTGCCATCAGTGATCCGGGGGTTCCCTATGGCTACACCTTC CAISDPGVPYGYTF
TRBJ1-6 . TRBV30 . TGTGCCTGGAGTGCAATCTATAATTCACCCCTCCACTTT CAWSAIYNSPLHF
TRBJ2-3 . TRBV3-1/TRBV3-2 TRBD2 TGTGCCAGCAGCTTACTAGCGGGGGCCACAGATACGCAGTATTTT CASSLLAGATDTQYF
TRBJ2-1 . TRBV7-4 . TGTGCCAGCAGCTTAGGAGCGTACAATGAGCAGTTCTTC CASSLGAYNEQFF
TRBJ2-3 . TRBV5-1 TRBD1 TGCGCCAGCAGTGGGCAGGGGGCCTCAGATACGCAGTATTTT CASSGQGASDTQYF
TRBJ1-1 few TRBV19 . TGTGCCAGTAGTATGGGGTCGTGGGGGCCCACTGAAGCTTTCTTT CASSMGSWGPTEAFF
TRBJ2-7 once TRBV4-2 TRBD2 TGTGCCAGCAGCCAAGTGAGCGGGGAAGTGTGCGAGCAGTACTTC CASSQVSGEVCEQYF
TRBJ1-6 . TRBV12-3/TRBV12-4 . TGTGCCAGCAGCCGGACGGGGAATTCACCCCTCCACTTT CASSRTGNSPLHF
TRBJ2-6 once TRBV11-2 TRBD1 TGTGCCAGCAGCTTACTCCGGGACAGGGGATTTGGGGCCAACGTCCTGACTTTC CASSLLRDRGFGANVLTF